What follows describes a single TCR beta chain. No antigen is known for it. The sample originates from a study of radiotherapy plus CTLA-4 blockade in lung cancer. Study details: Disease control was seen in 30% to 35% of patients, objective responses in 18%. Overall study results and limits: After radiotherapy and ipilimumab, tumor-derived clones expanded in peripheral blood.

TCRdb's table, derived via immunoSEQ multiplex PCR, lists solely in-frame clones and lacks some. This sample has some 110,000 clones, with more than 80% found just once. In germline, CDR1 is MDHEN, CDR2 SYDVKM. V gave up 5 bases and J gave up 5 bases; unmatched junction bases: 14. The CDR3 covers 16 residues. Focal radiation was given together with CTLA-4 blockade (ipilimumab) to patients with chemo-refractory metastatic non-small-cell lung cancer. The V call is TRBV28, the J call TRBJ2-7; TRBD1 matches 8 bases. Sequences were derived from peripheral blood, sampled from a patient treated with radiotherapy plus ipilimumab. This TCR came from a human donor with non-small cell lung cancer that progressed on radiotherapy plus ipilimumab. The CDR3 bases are TGTGCCAGCAGTCAAATCACAGGGGGTCTCGGTAACGAGCAGTACTTC. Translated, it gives CASSQITGGLGNEQYF.